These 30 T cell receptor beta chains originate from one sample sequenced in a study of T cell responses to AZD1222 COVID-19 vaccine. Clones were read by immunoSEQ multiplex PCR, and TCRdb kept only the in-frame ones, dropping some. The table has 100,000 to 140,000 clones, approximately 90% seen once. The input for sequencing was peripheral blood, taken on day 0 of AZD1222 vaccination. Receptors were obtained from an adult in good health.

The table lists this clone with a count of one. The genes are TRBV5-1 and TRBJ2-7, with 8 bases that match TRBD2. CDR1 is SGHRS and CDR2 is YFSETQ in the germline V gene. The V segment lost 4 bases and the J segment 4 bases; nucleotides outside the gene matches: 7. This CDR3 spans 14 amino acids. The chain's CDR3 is CASSRGTSEYEQYF. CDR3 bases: TGCGCCAGCAGCCGGGGGACTAGTGAGTACGAGCAGTACTTC.

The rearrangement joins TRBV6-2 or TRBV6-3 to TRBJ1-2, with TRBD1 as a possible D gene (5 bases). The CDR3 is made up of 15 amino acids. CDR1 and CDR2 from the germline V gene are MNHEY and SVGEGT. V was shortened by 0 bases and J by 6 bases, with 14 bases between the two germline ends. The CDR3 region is CASSYSPQGRDGYTF. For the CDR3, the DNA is TGTGCCAGCAGTTACTCGCCGCAGGGACGGGATGGCTACACCTTC.

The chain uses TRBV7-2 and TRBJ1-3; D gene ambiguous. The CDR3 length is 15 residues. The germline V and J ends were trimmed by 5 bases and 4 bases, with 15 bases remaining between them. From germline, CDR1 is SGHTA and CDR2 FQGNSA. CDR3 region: CASSPRERAGNTIYF. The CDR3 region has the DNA TGTGCCAGCAGCCCGCGCGAGAGAGCAGGAAACACCATATATTTT.

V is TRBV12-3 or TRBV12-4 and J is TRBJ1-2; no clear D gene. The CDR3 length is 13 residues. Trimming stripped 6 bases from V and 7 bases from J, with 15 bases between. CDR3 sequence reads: CASSPVATRGYTF. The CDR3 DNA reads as TGTGCCAGCAGCCCCGTGGCGACCCGTGGCTACACCTTC.

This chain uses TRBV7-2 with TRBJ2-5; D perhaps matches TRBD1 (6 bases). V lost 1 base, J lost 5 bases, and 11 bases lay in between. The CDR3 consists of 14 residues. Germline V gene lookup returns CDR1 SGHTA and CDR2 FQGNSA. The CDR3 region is CASSLVGGGETQYF. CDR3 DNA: TGTGCCAGCAGCTTAGTTGGGGGCGGGGAGACCCAGTACTTC. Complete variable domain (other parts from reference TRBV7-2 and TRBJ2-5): GAGVSQSPSNKVTEKGKDVELRCDPISGHTALYWYRQSLGQGLEFLIYFQGNSAPDKSGLPSDRFSAERTGGSVSTLTIQRTQQEDSAVYLCASSLVGGGETQYFGPGTRLLVL.

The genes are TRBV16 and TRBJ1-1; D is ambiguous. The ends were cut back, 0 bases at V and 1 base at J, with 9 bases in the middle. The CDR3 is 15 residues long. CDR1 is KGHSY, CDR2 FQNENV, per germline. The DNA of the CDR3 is TGTGCCAGCAGCCAATCGTCTGGGCCGAACACTGAAGCTTTCTTT. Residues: CASSQSSGPNTEAFF.

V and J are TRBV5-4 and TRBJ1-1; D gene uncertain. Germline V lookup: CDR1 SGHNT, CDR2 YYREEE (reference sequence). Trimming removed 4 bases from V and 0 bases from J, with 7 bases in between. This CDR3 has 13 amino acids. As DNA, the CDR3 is TGTGCCAGCAGCAATACATTGAACACTGAAGCTTTCTTT. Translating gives CASSNTLNTEAFF.

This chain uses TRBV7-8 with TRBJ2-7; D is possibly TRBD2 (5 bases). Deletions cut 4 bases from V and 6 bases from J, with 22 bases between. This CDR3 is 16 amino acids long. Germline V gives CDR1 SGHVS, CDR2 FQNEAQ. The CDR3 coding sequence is TGTGCCAGCAGCTCAGCCCAAGTAAGAGTCGGGATCGAGCAGTACTTC. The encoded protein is CASSSAQVRVGIEQYF.

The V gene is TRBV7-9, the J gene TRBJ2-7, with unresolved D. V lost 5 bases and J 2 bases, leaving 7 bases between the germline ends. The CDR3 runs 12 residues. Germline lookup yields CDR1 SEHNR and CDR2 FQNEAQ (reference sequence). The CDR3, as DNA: TGTGCCAGCAGCCTCCTACCCTACGAGCAGTACTTC. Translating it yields CASSLLPYEQYF.

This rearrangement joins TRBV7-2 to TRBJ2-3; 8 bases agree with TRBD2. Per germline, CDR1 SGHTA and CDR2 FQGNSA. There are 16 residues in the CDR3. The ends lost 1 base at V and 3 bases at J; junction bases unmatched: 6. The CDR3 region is CASSLVAGGGTDTQYF. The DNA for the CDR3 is TGTGCCAGCAGCTTAGTGGCGGGGGGCGGAACAGATACGCAGTATTTT.

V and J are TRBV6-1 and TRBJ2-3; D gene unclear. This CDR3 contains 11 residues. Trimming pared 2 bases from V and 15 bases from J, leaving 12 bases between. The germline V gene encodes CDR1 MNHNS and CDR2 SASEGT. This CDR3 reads CASSESWLGYF. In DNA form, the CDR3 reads TGTGCCAGCAGTGAATCCTGGCTAGGATATTTT.

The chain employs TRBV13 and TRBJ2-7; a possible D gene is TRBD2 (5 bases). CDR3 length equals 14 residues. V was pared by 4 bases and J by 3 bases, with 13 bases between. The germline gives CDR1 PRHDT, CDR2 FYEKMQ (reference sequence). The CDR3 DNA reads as TGTGCCAGCAGCTCCGCCGGGGTGGTCTACGAGCAGTACTTC. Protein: CASSSAGVVYEQYF.

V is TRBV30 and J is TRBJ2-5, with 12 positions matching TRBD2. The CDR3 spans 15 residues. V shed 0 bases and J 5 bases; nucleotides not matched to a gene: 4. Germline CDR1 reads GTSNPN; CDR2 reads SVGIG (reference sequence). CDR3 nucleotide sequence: TGTGCCTGGAGTGTACGTGGACTAGCGGGGGAGACCCAGTACTTC. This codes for CAWSVRGLAGETQYF. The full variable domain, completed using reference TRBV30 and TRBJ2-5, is SQTIHQWPATLVQPVGSPLSLECTVEGTSNPNLYWYRQAAGRGLQLLFYSVGIGQISSEVPQNLSASRPQDRQFILSSKKLLLSDSGFYLCAWSVRGLAGETQYFGPGTRLLVL.

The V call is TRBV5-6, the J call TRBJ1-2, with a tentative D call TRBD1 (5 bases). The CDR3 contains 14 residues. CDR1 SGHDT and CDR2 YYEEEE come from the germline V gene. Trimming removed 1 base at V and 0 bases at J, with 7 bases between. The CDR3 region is CASSLQGPNYGYTF. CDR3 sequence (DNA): TGTGCCAGCAGCTTGCAGGGCCCTAACTATGGCTACACCTTC.

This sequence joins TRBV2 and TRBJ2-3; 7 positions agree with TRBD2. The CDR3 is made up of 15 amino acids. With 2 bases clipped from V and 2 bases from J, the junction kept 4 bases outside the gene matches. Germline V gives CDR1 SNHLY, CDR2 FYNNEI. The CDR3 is CASSELAGVTDTQYF. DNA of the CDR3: TGTGCCAGCAGTGAACTGGCGGGGGTCACAGATACGCAGTATTTT. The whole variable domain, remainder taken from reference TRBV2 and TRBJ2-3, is EPEVTQTPSHQVTQMGQEVILRCVPISNHLYFYWYRQILGQKVEFLVSFYNNEISEKSEIFDDQFSVERPDGSNFTLKIRSTKLEDSAMYFCASSELAGVTDTQYFGPGTRLTVL.

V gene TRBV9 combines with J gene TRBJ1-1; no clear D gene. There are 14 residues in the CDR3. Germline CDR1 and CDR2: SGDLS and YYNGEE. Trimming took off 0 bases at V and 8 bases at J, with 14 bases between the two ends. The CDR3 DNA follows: TGTGCCAGCAGCGTAGTTAGTACGGACCTGGAAGCTTTCTTT. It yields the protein CASSVVSTDLEAFF.

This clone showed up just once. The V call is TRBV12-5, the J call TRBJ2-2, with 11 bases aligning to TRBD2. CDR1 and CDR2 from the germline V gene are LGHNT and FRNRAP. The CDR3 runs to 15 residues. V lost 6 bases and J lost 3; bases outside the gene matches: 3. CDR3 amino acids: CASGPLAGDTGELFF. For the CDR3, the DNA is TGTGCTAGTGGCCCACTAGCGGGGGACACCGGGGAGCTGTTTTTT.

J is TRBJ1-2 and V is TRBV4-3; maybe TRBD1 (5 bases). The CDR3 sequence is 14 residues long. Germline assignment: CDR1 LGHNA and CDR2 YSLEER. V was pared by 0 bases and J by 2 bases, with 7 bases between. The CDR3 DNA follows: TGCGCCAGCAGCCAAGATGGACAAAACTATGGCTACACCTTC. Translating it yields CASSQDGQNYGYTF.

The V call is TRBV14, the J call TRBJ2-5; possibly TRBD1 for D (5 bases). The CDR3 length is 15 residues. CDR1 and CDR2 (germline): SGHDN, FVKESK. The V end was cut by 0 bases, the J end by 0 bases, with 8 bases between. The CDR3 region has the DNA TGTGCCAGCAGCCAAGATCGACAGTACCAAGAGACCCAGTACTTC. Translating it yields CASSQDRQYQETQYF.

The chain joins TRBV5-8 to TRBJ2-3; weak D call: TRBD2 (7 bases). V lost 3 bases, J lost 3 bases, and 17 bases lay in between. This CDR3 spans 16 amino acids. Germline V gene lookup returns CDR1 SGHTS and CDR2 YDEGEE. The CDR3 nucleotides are TGTGCCAGCAGCTCCACCCACGGGGGGCGGACAGATACGCAGTATTTT. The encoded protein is CASSSTHGGRTDTQYF.

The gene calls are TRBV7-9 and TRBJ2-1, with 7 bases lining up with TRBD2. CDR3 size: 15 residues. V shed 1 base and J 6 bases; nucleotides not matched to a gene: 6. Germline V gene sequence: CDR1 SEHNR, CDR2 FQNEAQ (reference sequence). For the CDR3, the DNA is TGTGCCAGCAGCTTAGTTCTAGCGGACCTCAATGAGCAGTTCTTC. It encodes CASSLVLADLNEQFF.

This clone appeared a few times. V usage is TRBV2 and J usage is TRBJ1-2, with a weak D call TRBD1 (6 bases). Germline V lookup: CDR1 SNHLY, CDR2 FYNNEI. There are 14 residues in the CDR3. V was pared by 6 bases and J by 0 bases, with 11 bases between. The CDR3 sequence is CASSDRRANYGYTF. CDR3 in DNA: TGTGCCAGCAGCGACAGGAGAGCTAACTATGGCTACACCTTC.

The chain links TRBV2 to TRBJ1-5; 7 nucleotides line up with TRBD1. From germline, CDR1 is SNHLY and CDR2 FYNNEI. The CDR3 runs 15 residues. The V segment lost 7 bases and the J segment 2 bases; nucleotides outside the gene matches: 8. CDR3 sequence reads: CASTAQGLGNQPQHF. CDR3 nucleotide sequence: TGTGCCAGCACCGCACAGGGGTTAGGCAATCAGCCCCAGCATTTT.

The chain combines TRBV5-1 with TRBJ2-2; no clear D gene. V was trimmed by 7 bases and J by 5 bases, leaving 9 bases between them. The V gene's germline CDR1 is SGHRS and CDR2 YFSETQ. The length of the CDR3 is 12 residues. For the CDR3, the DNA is TGCGCCAGCGGAGATTTGACCGGGGAGCTGTTTTTT. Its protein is CASGDLTGELFF.

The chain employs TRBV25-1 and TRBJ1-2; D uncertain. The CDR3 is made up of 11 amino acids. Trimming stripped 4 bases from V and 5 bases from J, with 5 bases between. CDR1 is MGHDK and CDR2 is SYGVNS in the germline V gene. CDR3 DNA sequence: TGTGCCAGCAGTGCCCTTTATGGCTACACCTTC. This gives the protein CASSALYGYTF.

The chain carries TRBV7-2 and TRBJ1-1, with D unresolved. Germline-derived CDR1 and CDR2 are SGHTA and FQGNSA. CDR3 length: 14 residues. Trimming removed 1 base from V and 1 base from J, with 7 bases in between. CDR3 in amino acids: CASSLGRKNTEAFF. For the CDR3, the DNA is TGTGCCAGCAGCTTAGGACGGAAGAACACTGAAGCTTTCTTT.

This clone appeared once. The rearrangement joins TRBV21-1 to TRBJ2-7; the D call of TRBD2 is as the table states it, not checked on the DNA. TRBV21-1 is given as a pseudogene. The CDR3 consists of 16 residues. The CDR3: CASSIQHPGPNYEQYF. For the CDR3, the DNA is TGTGCCAGCAGCATTCAGCACCCGGGTCCAAACTACGAGCAGTACTTC.

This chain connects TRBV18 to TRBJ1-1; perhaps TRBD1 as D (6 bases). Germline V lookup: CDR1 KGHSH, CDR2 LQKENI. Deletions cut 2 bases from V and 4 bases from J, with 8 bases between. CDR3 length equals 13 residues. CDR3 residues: CASSPRGGTEAFF. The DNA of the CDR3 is TGTGCCAGCTCACCAAGGGGGGGCACTGAAGCTTTCTTT.

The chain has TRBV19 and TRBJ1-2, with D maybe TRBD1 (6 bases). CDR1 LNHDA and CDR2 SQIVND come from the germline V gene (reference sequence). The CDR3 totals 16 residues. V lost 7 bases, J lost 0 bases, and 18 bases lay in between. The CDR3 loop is CASKPTGGAPNYGYTF. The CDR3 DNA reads TGTGCCAGTAAACCCACCGGGGGGGCTCCTAACTATGGCTACACCTTC.

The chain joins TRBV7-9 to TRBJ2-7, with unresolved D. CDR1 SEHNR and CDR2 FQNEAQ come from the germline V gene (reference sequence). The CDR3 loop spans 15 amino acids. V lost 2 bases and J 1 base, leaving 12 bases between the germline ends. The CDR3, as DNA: TGTGCCAGCAGCTTAAGAGGCCAGTCATCCTACGAGCAGTACTTC. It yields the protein CASSLRGQSSYEQYF.